These 18 T cell receptor beta chains share one sample of origin, sequenced in a study of OX40 agonist ivuxolimab in advanced cancers. Only in-frame clones appear in the TCRdb table, and some are missing; sequencing was by immunoSEQ multiplex PCR. The sample includes 70,000 to 95,000 clones, about nine tenths seen only once; the top ten take around 0.71%. This material consisted of CD4+ or CD8+ T cells sorted from blood, taken in a trial of the OX40 agonist ivuxolimab. The receptors stem from an adult with an advanced solid tumor such as melanoma, head and neck, liver or kidney cancer.

The rearrangement joins TRBV6-6 to TRBJ2-7; 10 bases are shared with TRBD2. The ends lost 8 bases at V and 6 bases at J; junction bases unmatched: 4. Germline CDR1 reads MNHNY; CDR2 reads SVGAGI (reference sequence). The CDR3 extends over 12 amino acids. The CDR3 reads CASQREGVEQYF. In DNA, the CDR3 is TGTGCCAGCCAGCGGGAGGGGGTCGAGCAGTACTTC.

In its sample, this clone was seen once. The chain combines TRBV18 with TRBJ2-7; no clear D gene. V lost 3 bases and J 4 bases, leaving 4 bases between the germline ends. Germline CDR1 reads KGHSH; CDR2 reads LQKENI. The CDR3 has 11 amino acids. This CDR3 is CASSPMYEQYF. The CDR3 bases are TGTGCCAGCTCACCGATGTACGAGCAGTACTTC.

J is TRBJ1-1 and V is TRBV6-5; D is undetermined. The V end lost 1 base, the J end lost 1 base, and 7 bases lay between the germline ends. This CDR3 region has 14 residues. Germline lookup yields CDR1 MNHEY and CDR2 SVGAGI. The CDR3 loop is CASSYLHPNTEAFF. Here the CDR3 DNA reads TGTGCCAGCAGTTACTTACACCCGAACACTGAAGCTTTCTTT.

Points on this clone: The junction differs from germline at one of its ends, possibly a read error. This chain's CDR3 is CASSVAGVTYEQYF. The CDR3 DNA reads as TGTGCCAGCAGCGTAGCGGGAGTTACCTACGAGCAGTACTTC. The V call is TRBV7-2, the J call TRBJ2-7, with 9 bases identical to TRBD2. The CDR3 extends over 14 amino acids. Germline values: CDR1 SGHTA, CDR2 FQGNSA.

V usage is TRBV28 and J usage is TRBJ1-1; D not certain. CDR1 is MDHEN, CDR2 SYDVKM, per germline. Trimming removed 3 bases from V and 8 bases from J, with 10 bases in between. The length of the CDR3 is 12 residues. The CDR3 sequence: CASSFRPAEAFF. The CDR3 nucleotides are TGTGCCAGCAGTTTCCGCCCGGCCGAAGCTTTCTTT.

The chain links TRBV5-1 to TRBJ1-1; unclear D gene. CDR3 length: 14 residues. V lost 3 bases and J 4 bases, leaving 13 bases between the germline ends. Germline CDR1 SGHRS, CDR2 YFSETQ. DNA for the CDR3: TGCGCCAGCAGCTCATCGGGTCCCCTCACTGAAGCTTTCTTT. Protein product: CASSSSGPLTEAFF.

This clone was detected once. J is TRBJ1-2 and V is TRBV7-8; TRBD1 agrees at 7 bases. The CDR3 is 13 amino acids. The V gene end was trimmed by 5 bases and the J gene end by 0 bases; junction bases not matched to a gene: 0. In germline, CDR1 is SGHVS, CDR2 FQNEAQ. The CDR3: CASSDRANYGYTF. The CDR3 DNA follows: TGTGCCAGCAGCGACAGGGCTAACTATGGCTACACCTTC.

This chain joins TRBV6-5 and TRBJ2-6; 8 bases align to TRBD2. From germline, CDR1 is MNHEY and CDR2 SVGAGI. Trimming removed 6 bases from V and 4 bases from J; junction bases left unmatched: 5. The CDR3 runs 15 residues. DNA of the CDR3: TGTGCCAGCAGCACACTAGCGGCGGGGGCCAACGTCCTGACTTTC. Translated: CASSTLAAGANVLTF.

The chain recombines TRBV28 with TRBJ1-5; D not resolved. This CDR3 comprises 16 residues. Germline V lookup: CDR1 MDHEN, CDR2 SYDVKM. The germline V and J ends were trimmed by 4 bases and 0 bases, with 13 bases remaining between them. DNA of the CDR3: TGTGCCAGCAGTTCCCCCTTAGGCTATAGCAATCAGCCCCAGCATTTT. Amino acid sequence: CASSSPLGYSNQPQHF.

The genes are TRBV6-1 and TRBJ2-3; 15 nucleotides align to TRBD2. The CDR3 sequence is 17 residues long. CDR1 and CDR2 from the germline V gene are MNHNS and SASEGT. Germline trimming cut 4 bases from V and 4 bases from J; bases unmatched to any gene: 6. CDR3 bases: TGTGCCAGCAGTGGGACAGGGACTAGCGGGGGGCCAGATACGCAGTATTTT. Translation: CASSGTGTSGGPDTQYF.

The rearrangement joins TRBV6-1 to TRBJ2-1, with 10 bases lining up with TRBD1. The CDR3 length is 17 residues. Trimming removed 4 bases from V and 6 bases from J; junction bases left unmatched: 12. Per the germline V gene, CDR1 is MNHNS and CDR2 is SASEGT. CDR3 in amino acids: CASSGGWDRGVPNEQFF. The CDR3 bases are TGTGCCAGCAGTGGAGGCTGGGACAGGGGTGTACCCAATGAGCAGTTCTTC.

The chain employs TRBV6-1 and TRBJ2-5, with a possible D match to TRBD2 (5 bases). This CDR3 has 15 residues. The V gene's germline CDR1 is MNHNS and CDR2 SASEGT. V dropped 8 bases and J dropped 4 bases, with 20 bases sitting between them. CDR3 in amino acids: CASAITWSRGETQYF. CDR3 bases: TGTGCCAGCGCGATAACCTGGAGCCGGGGAGAGACCCAGTACTTC.

V usage is TRBV6-5 and J usage is TRBJ1-2; TRBD1 might be the D (6 bases). V lost 0 bases to trimming and J lost 4 bases, with 9 bases between them. Germline V CDR1 and CDR2: MNHEY, SVGAGI. CDR3 size: 14 residues. CDR3 nucleotide sequence: TGTGCCAGCAGTTACTCCGGACAGCTCTATGGCTACACCTTC. It translates to CASSYSGQLYGYTF.

The chain has TRBV19 and TRBJ2-3, with 7 nucleotides matching TRBD1. The J segment lost 3 bases and the V segment lost 6 bases, leaving 3 bases of the junction unmatched. The germline V gene has CDR1 LNHDA and CDR2 SQIVND (reference sequence). The CDR3 has 13 residues. The CDR3 nucleotides are TGTGCCAGTAGAGACAGGGTGACAGATACGCAGTATTTT. Its protein is CASRDRVTDTQYF.

CDR3 sequence reads: CASSATVTSGGAKTQYF. For the CDR3, the DNA is TGTGCCAGCAGCGCGACCGTGACTAGCGGGGGGGCCAAGACCCAGTACTTC. The chain employs TRBV9 and TRBJ2-5, with 14 nucleotides matching TRBD2. The CDR3 spans 17 residues. Germline V gene sequence: CDR1 SGDLS, CDR2 YYNGEE. The V segment lost 3 bases and the J segment 6 bases; nucleotides outside the gene matches: 10.

This clone came up a few times. The chain combines TRBV30 with TRBJ1-1; D is ambiguous. Germline CDR1 GTSNPN, CDR2 SVGIG (reference sequence). The CDR3 length is 12 residues. Trimming removed 5 bases from V and 1 base from J, with 8 bases in between. The CDR3 reads CAWSAANTEAFF. In DNA form, the CDR3 reads TGTGCCTGGTCAGCGGCGAACACTGAAGCTTTCTTT.

This chain connects TRBV7-2 to TRBJ2-5; TRBD2 aligns across 8 bases. CDR1 SGHTA and CDR2 FQGNSA come from the germline V gene. The CDR3 totals 14 residues. Trimming cost V 5 bases and J 3 bases; bases outside gene matches: 5. CDR3 in amino acids: CASSRTSGEETQYF. The DNA for the CDR3 is TGTGCCAGCAGCCGAACTAGCGGAGAAGAGACCCAGTACTTC.

This clone came up a few times. This sequence joins TRBV19 and TRBJ1-1; D uncertain. The CDR3 has 11 residues. The V gene's germline CDR1 is LNHDA and CDR2 SQIVND (reference sequence). Trimming took 5 bases from V and 3 from J, leaving 4 bases between them. This CDR3 reads CASSGYTEAFF. The CDR3, as DNA: TGTGCCAGTAGTGGGTACACTGAAGCTTTCTTT.